This T cell receptor beta chain was observed in a study of blood T cell repertoires in COVID-19. Germline assignment: CDR1 SGDLS and CDR2 YYNGEE. Trimming left V 0 bases short and J 0 bases short, with 13 bases between. The CDR3 spans 17 residues. Authors' processing steps: It was from reference gene primer amplification that nucleated cell counts were estimated. TCRdb's table, derived via immunoSEQ multiplex PCR, lists solely in-frame clones and lacks some. V, J and clone size are those of that table, while D and trimming were read from the DNA. The sample consists of about 150,000 clones, about 87% of them appearing once.

The receptor was isolated from a man aged 55 to 70 with active or convalescent COVID-19. This sequence joins TRBV9 and TRBJ1-3; perhaps TRBD1 as D (5 bases). What was sequenced was peripheral blood. The CDR3 here is CASSVGPGIGSGNTIYF. The CDR3 nucleotides are TGTGCCAGCAGCGTAGGCCCAGGGATCGGCTCTGGAAACACCATATATTTT.